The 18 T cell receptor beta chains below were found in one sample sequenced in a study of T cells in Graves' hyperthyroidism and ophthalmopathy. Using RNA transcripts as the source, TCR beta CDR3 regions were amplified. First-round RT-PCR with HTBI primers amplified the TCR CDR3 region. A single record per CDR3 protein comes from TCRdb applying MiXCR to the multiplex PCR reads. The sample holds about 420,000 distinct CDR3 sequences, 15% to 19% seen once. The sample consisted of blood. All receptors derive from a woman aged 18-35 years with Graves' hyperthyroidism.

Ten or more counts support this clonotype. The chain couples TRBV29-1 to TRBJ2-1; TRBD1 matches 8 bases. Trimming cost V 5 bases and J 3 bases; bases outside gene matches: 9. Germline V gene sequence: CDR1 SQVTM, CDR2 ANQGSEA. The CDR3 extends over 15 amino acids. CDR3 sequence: CSVPRGGTGYNEQFF. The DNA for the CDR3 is TGCAGCGTTCCACGAGGTGGGACAGGCTACAATGAGCAGTTCTTC.

This CDR3 reads CASSIPRGYNEQFF. The CDR3 region has the DNA TGTGCCAGCAGCATACCCAGGGGCTACAATGAGCAGTTCTTC. The chain combines TRBV11-2 with TRBJ2-1; a weak D match, TRBD1 (6 bases). The CDR3 runs to 14 residues. Trimming cost V 5 bases and J 3 bases, with 11 bases left between them. Germline CDR1 and CDR2: SGHAT and FQNNGV.

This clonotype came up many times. The CDR3 nucleotides read TGTGCCAGCAGTCCACAGATACACTCTGGAAACACCATATATTTT. Translation gives CASSPQIHSGNTIYF. The rearrangement uses TRBV27 and TRBJ1-3; the D is unclear. The CDR3 is made up of 15 amino acids. V lost 5 bases and J lost 0, with 11 bases in between. Germline loops: CDR1 MNHEY, CDR2 SMNVEV (reference sequence).

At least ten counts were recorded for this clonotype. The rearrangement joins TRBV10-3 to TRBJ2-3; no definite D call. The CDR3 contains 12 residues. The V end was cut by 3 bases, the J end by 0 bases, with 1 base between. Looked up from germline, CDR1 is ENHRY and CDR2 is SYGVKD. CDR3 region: CAISESTDTQYF. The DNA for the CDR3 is TGTGCCATCAGTGAAAGCACAGATACGCAGTATTTT.

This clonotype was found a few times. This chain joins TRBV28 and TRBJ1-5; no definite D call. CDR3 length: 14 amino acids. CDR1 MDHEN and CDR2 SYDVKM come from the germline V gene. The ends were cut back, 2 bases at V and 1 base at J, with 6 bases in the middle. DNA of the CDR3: TGTGCCAGCAGTTTACATTTGAGCAATCAGCCCCAGCATTTT. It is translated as CASSLHLSNQPQHF. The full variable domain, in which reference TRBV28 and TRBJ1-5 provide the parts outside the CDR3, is DVKVTQSSRYLVKRTGEKVFLECVQDMDHENMFWYRQDPGLGLRLIYFSYDVKMKEKGDIPEGYSVSREKKERFSLILESASTNQTSMYLCASSLHLSNQPQHFGDGTRLSIL.

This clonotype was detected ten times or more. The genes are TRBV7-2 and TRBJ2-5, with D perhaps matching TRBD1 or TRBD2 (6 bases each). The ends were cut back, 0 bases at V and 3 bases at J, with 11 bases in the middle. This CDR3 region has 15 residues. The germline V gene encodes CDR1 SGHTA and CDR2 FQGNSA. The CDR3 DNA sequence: TGTGCCAGCAGCTTAGCGGGGGGCTCAGAAGAGACCCAGTACTTC. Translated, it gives CASSLAGGSEETQYF.

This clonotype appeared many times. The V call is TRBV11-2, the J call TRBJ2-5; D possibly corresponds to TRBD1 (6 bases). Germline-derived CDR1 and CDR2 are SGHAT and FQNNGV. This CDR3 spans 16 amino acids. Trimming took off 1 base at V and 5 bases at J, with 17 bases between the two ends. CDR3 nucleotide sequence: TGTGCCAGCAGCTTAGTGTTCGACAGGCTCCAGGAGACCCAGTACTTC. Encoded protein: CASSLVFDRLQETQYF.

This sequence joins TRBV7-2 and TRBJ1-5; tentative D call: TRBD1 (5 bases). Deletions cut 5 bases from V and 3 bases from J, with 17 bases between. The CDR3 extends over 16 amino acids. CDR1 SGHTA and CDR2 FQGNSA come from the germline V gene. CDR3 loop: CASSIIGGGVNQPQHF. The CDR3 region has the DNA TGTGCCAGCAGCATCATTGGGGGGGGGGTCAATCAGCCCCAGCATTTT.

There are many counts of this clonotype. This CDR3 is CASRRVFATGELFF. The CDR3 DNA is TGTGCCAGCAGAAGGGTCTTCGCTACCGGGGAGCTGTTTTTT. This rearrangement joins TRBV7-3 to TRBJ2-2; no clear D gene. Looked up from germline, CDR1 is SGHTA and CDR2 is FQGTGA. Trimming stripped 6 bases from V and 5 bases from J, with 13 bases between. This CDR3 has 14 amino acids.

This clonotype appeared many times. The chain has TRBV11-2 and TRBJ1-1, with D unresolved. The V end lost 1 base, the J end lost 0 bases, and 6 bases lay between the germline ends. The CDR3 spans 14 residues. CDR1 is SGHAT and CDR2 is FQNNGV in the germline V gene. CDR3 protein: CASSLVPVNTEAFF. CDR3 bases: TGTGCCAGCAGCTTAGTCCCGGTGAACACTGAAGCTTTCTTT.

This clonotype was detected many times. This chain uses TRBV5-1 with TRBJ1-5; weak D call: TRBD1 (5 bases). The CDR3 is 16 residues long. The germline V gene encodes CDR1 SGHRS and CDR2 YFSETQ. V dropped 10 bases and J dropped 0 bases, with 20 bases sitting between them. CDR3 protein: CASDPSHRHSNQPQHF. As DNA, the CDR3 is TGCGCCTCCGACCCCTCCCACAGGCATAGCAATCAGCCCCAGCATTTT.

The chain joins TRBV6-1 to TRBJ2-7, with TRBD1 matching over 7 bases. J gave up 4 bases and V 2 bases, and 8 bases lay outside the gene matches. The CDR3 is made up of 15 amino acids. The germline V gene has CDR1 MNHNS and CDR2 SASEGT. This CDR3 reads CASSEPGQRPYEQYF. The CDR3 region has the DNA TGTGCCAGCAGTGAACCGGGACAGAGGCCGTACGAGCAGTACTTC.

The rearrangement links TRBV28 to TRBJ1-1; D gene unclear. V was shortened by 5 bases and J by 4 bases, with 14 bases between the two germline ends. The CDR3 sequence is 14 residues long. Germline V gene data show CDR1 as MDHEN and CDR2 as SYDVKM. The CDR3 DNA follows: TGTGCCAGCAGTCACGCGGGTCGGAGCACTGAAGCTTTCTTT. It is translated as CASSHAGRSTEAFF.

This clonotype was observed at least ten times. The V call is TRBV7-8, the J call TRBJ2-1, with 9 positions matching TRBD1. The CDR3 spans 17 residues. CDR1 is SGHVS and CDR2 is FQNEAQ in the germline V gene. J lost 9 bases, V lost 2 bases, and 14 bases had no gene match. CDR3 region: CASSLRRGVTGGFEQFF. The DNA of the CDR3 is TGTGCCAGCAGCTTAAGGAGGGGGGTCACAGGGGGCTTTGAGCAGTTCTTC.

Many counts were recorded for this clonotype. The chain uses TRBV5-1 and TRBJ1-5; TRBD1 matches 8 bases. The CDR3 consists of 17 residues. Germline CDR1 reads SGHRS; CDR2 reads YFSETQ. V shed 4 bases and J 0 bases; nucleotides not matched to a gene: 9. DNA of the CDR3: TGCGCCAGCAGCCCAGGGACAGGAGCTTATAGCAATCAGCCCCAGCATTTT. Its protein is CASSPGTGAYSNQPQHF.

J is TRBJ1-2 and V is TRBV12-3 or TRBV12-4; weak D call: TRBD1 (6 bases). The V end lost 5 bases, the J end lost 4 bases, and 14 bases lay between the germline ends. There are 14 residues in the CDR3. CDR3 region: CASSVSGGGYGYTF. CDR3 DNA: TGTGCCAGCAGTGTATCTGGGGGCGGCTATGGCTACACCTTC.

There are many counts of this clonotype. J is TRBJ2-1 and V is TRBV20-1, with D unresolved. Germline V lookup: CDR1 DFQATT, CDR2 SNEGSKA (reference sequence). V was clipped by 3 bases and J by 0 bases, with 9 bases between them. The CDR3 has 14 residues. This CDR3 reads CSARGSLSYNEQFF. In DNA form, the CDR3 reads TGCAGTGCTAGGGGCAGCCTCTCCTACAATGAGCAGTTCTTC.

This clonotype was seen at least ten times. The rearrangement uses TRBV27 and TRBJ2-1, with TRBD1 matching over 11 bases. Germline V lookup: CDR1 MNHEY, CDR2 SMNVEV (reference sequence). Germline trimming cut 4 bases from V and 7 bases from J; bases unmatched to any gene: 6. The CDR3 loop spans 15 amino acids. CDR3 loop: CASSSGQGARNEQFF. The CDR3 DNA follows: TGTGCCAGCAGTTCCGGACAGGGGGCTCGGAATGAGCAGTTCTTC.